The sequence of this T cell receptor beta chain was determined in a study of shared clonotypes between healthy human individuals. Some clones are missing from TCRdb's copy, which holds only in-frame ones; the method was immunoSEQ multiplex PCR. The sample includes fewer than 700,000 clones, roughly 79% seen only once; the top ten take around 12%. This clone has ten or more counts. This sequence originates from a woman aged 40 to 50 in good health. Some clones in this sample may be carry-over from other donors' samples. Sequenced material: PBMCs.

CDR3 DNA sequence: TGTGCCAGCAGCGGACTGTCCTTCTACAATGAGCAGTTCTTC. It translates to CASSGLSFYNEQFF. The genes are TRBV11-2 and TRBJ2-1; a possible D gene is TRBD2 (5 bases). This CDR3 region has 14 residues. With 5 bases removed from V and 3 bases from J, the gap between germline ends came to 11 bases. Germline V CDR1 and CDR2: SGHAT, FQNNGV.